One and the same sample provided the 18 T cell receptor beta chains below, sequenced in a study of T-cell memory formation after mild COVID-19. TCRdb re-called the 5' RACE reads with MiXCR, one entry per CDR3 protein. Here the sample spans more than 350,000 distinct CDR3 sequences, roughly 15% being singletons. The sample comprised PBMCs or a T cell subset sorted from them (not recorded which). These receptor sequences come from a man aged 18 to 35 who had mild COVID-19 (a few samples of this study predate the infection). Cell type and time point are not known.

This clonotype was counted only a few times. The chain employs TRBV12-3 or TRBV12-4 and TRBJ1-1; 8 bases map to TRBD1. The CDR3 length is 15 residues. The V and J ends lost 6 bases and 1 base, in that order; junction bases with no gene match: 7. The CDR3 nucleotides read TGTGCCAGCAGCCATAGACAGGGGTCGAACACTGAAGCTTTCTTT. The encoded protein is CASSHRQGSNTEAFF.

This clonotype has only a few counts. The chain uses TRBV3-1 and TRBJ2-1, with D perhaps being TRBD1 or TRBD2 (5 bases each). CDR1 LGHDT and CDR2 YNNKEL come from the germline V gene (reference sequence). The CDR3 spans 16 residues. V shed 3 bases and J shed 9 bases, with 21 bases lying between them. This CDR3 is CASSHWSGTKQGEQFF. CDR3 nucleotide sequence: TGTGCCAGCAGCCATTGGTCAGGGACCAAGCAGGGTGAGCAGTTCTTC.

This clonotype was detected a few times. The J gene is TRBJ2-5, the V gene TRBV4-1; weak D call: TRBD2 (5 bases). Trimming pared 1 base from V and 4 bases from J, leaving 13 bases between. CDR3 length: 15 amino acids. CDR1 and CDR2 (germline): MGHRA, YSYEKL. CDR3 bases: TGCGCCAGCAGCCAAGGGGTAGCGTCTCCAGAGACCCAGTACTTC. Translating it yields CASSQGVASPETQYF.

This clonotype was seen more than once but under ten times. The chain combines TRBV18 with TRBJ1-5; D gene ambiguous. This CDR3 is built from 16 residues. Looked up from germline, CDR1 is KGHSH and CDR2 is LQKENI. V was pared by 2 bases and J by 0 bases, with 11 bases between. CDR3 sequence reads: CASSPYGGYSNQPQHF. CDR3 bases: TGTGCCAGCTCACCATACGGAGGGTATAGCAATCAGCCCCAGCATTTT.

CDR3 loop: CSARGGGSSTDTQYF. The CDR3 nucleotides read TGCAGTGCTAGGGGTGGCGGCTCTTCCACAGATACGCAGTATTTT. The chain has TRBV20-1 and TRBJ2-3; D unresolved. Deletions cut 3 bases from V and 2 bases from J, with 15 bases between. The CDR3 extends over 15 amino acids. Germline values: CDR1 DFQATT, CDR2 SNEGSKA (reference sequence).

The chain is built from TRBV5-1 and TRBJ2-5; D could derive from TRBD1 or TRBD2 (6 bases each). V lost 4 bases, J lost 3 bases, and 13 bases lay in between. The CDR3 is 14 amino acids. CDR1 and CDR2 (germline): SGHRS, YFSETQ. CDR3: CASSQSGAEETQYF. CDR3 DNA: TGCGCCAGCAGCCAGTCGGGGGCAGAAGAGACCCAGTACTTC.

V usage is TRBV6-2 or TRBV6-3 and J usage is TRBJ2-2; a possible D gene is TRBD2 (5 bases). V was trimmed by 8 bases and J by 4 bases, leaving 14 bases between them. Germline-derived CDR1 and CDR2 are MNHEY and SVGEGT. There are 14 residues in the CDR3. Written as DNA, the CDR3 is TGTGCCAGCGGAGGTCAATTTGGCACCGGGGAGCTGTTTTTT. Its translation: CASGGQFGTGELFF.

This clonotype was observed a handful of times. This chain uses TRBV7-9 with TRBJ1-3; 7 bases are shared with TRBD1. This CDR3 spans 14 amino acids. Germline CDR1 is SEHNR and CDR2 is FQNEAQ (reference sequence). The ends lost 5 bases at V and 4 bases at J; junction bases unmatched: 5. The DNA of the CDR3 is TGTGCCAGCAGCCCACGACAGGGCGGAAACACCATATATTTT. It is translated as CASSPRQGGNTIYF.

A few counts support this clonotype. The chain has TRBV7-2 and TRBJ2-7; no definite D call. V gave up 3 bases and J gave up 0 bases, with 9 bases separating them. CDR1 and CDR2 from the germline V gene are SGHTA and FQGNSA. The CDR3 has 14 amino acids. CDR3 amino acids: CASSLADSSYEQYV. The CDR3 DNA follows: TGTGCCAGCAGCTTGGCAGATAGCTCCTACGAGCAGTACGTC.

CDR3 loop: CATSRDRTPQETQYF. In DNA, the CDR3 is TGTGCCACCAGCAGAGATCGGACCCCGCAAGAGACCCAGTACTTC. The genes are TRBV15 and TRBJ2-5; D is unresolved. Germline assignment: CDR1 LNHNV and CDR2 YYDKDF (reference sequence). V dropped 0 bases and J dropped 2 bases, with 10 bases sitting between them. This CDR3 spans 15 amino acids.

The chain is built from TRBV6-5 and TRBJ1-1, with D possibly matching TRBD1 (5 bases). The CDR3 sequence is 14 residues long. V was shortened by 7 bases and J by 4 bases, with 16 bases between the two germline ends. Germline V gene lookup returns CDR1 MNHEY and CDR2 SVGAGI. CDR3 nucleotide sequence: TGTGCCAGCAAGTTTCTAGGGGAAGGCACTGAAGCTTTCTTT. It translates to CASKFLGEGTEAFF.

This clonotype was observed a handful of times. The V and J genes are TRBV29-1 and TRBJ2-7; D possibly corresponds to TRBD1 (5 bases). The CDR3 covers 13 residues. V lost 4 bases, J lost 1 base, and 11 bases lay in between. CDR1 is SQVTM, CDR2 ANQGSEA, per germline. CDR3 nucleotides: TGCAGCGTTGCTTTGACAGAATCCTACGAGCAGTACTTC. Its protein product is CSVALTESYEQYF.

The V gene is TRBV7-3, the J gene TRBJ2-3, with D possibly being TRBD2 (6 bases). V was pared by 4 bases and J by 6 bases, with 11 bases between. Germline values: CDR1 SGHTA, CDR2 FQGTGA. The CDR3 runs to 13 residues. This CDR3 is CASSSGDEDTQYF. CDR3 coding DNA: TGTGCCAGCAGCTCGGGAGATGAGGATACGCAGTATTTT.

V and J are TRBV5-1 and TRBJ2-7; no clear D. V lost 5 bases, J lost 7 bases, and 13 bases lay in between. The germline CDR1 and CDR2 sequences are SGHRS and YFSETQ. This CDR3 contains 12 residues. The CDR3 DNA sequence: TGCGCCAGCAGGGTAGGCCCCGGAGAGCAGTACTTC. Protein sequence: CASRVGPGEQYF.

This chain uses TRBV7-9 with TRBJ1-4, with D possibly matching TRBD1 (6 bases). The CDR3 runs 15 residues. V gave up 5 bases and J gave up 5 bases, with 15 bases separating them. Germline assignment: CDR1 SEHNR and CDR2 FQNEAQ (reference sequence). CDR3 coding DNA: TGTGCCAGCAGCCCCGATCGGGGGGCGAATGAAAAACTGTTTTTT. This encodes CASSPDRGANEKLFF.

This clonotype was found a few times. This sequence joins TRBV5-1 and TRBJ2-1, with TRBD1 identical over 7 bases. The germline V gene has CDR1 SGHRS and CDR2 YFSETQ. With 4 bases clipped from V and 5 bases from J, the junction kept 9 bases outside the gene matches. This CDR3 comprises 15 residues. The CDR3 loop is CASSLEAGGDNEQFF. Here the CDR3 DNA reads TGCGCCAGCAGCCTAGAGGCAGGGGGAGACAATGAGCAGTTCTTC.

This clonotype was seen only a few times. The V call is TRBV10-3, the J call TRBJ1-1; TRBD1 matches at 7 bases. Losses at the gene ends were 4 bases for V and 1 base for J; bases not matched to a gene: 3. CDR3 length equals 14 residues. CDR1 is ENHRY and CDR2 is SYGVKD in the germline V gene. CDR3 sequence reads: CAISATGKNTEAFF. DNA for the CDR3: TGTGCCATCAGTGCGACAGGGAAGAACACTGAAGCTTTCTTT.

For this clonotype: An end of the junction differs from the germline gene, which may be a read error. The DNA for the CDR3 is TGTGCCAGCAGTTTCGGGACAACTGAGAAGATTTTT. The encoded protein is CASSFGTTEKIF. The V call is TRBV12-3 or TRBV12-4, the J call TRBJ1-1; TRBD1 might be the D (6 bases). The CDR3 is 12 residues long.